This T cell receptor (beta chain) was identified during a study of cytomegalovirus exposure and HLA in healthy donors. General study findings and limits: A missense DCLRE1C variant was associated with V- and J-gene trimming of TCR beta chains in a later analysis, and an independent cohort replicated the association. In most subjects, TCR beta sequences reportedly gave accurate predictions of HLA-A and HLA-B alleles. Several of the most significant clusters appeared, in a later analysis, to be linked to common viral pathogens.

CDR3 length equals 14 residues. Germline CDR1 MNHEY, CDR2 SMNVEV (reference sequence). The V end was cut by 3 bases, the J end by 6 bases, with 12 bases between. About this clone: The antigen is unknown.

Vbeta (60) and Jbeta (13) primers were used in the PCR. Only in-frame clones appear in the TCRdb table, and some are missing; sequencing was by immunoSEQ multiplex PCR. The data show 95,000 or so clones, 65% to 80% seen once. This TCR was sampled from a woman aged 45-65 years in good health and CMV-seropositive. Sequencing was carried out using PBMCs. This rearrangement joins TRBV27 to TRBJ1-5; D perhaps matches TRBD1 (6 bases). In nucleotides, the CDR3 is TGTGCCAGCAGTTTGGCTCCAGGGGTTCAGCCCCAGCATTTT. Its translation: CASSLAPGVQPQHF.